Listed below are T cell receptor beta chains from one sample, sequenced in a study of beta chain features in type 1 diabetes. The data were produced by immunoSEQ multiplex PCR, yet TCRdb's version contains in-frame clones alone and is incomplete. The sample yields 620,000 or so clones, roughly 15% seen once. Sequenced sample: naive CD4+ T cells from blood. These receptors were taken from a man between 18 and 35 years old in good health. Both conserved end residues are part of each CDR3. D genes are given only for firm matches.

TRBD2 | TRBJ2-1 | TRBV28 | CASSSPTSGTLTGQFF
. | TRBJ2-4 | TRBV2 | CASSDTGITKNIQYF
. | TRBJ2-5 | TRBV7-7 | CASSLDSPGTQYF
. | TRBJ1-5 | TRBV5-8 | CASSGYGADNQPQHF
. | TRBJ1-4 | TRBV7-2 | CASSSPGRHNEKLFF
. | TRBJ2-3 | TRBV7-2 | CASSLGRVTDTQYF
TRBD1 | TRBJ2-1 | TRBV30 | CARKGTGGLHEQFF
. | TRBJ2-3 | TRBV18 | CASSLRDSTDTQYF
. | TRBJ2-1 | TRBV28 | CASILNPVAGSYNEQFF
. | TRBJ2-3 | TRBV9 | CASSPPTDTQYF
TRBD1 | TRBJ1-1 | TRBV5-1 | CASSPLRWAGGEGNTNTEAFF
. | TRBJ1-1 | TRBV5-6 | CASSFTNTEAFF
. | TRBJ2-5 | TRBV20-1 | CSAGQETQYF
. | TRBJ1-2 | TRBV4-2 | CASSQDSPGNRYGYTF
TRBD1 | TRBJ2-5 | TRBV5-1 | CASSGGQGPFPPAQETQYF
. | TRBJ1-3 | TRBV5-5 | CASSLLYRQRVSGNTIYF
. | TRBJ1-5 | TRBV28 | CASSIDRNQPQHF
. | TRBJ1-1 | TRBV30 | CAWGGPSRGAFF
. | TRBJ1-1 | TRBV9 | CASSVAGIGTEAFF
TRBD1 | TRBJ1-5 | TRBV30 | CAWSTSTGLFNQPQHF
TRBD1 | TRBJ1-4 | TRBV23-1 | CASSRDRGTQKLFF
. | TRBJ2-1 | TRBV7-9 | CASSLALANEQFF
. | TRBJ2-5 | TRBV11-3 | CASSLDSSTIETQYF
TRBD1 | TRBJ1-2 | TRBV5-1 | CASSGQGGGYTF
. | TRBJ1-2 | TRBV7-2 | CASRQDPRYTGISYGYTF
. | TRBJ2-3 | TRBV7-2 | CASSWQGQDTQYF
. | TRBJ2-7 | TRBV14 | CASSQDRMRSYEQYF
. | TRBJ1-5 | TRBV2 | CASNGINQPQHF
. | TRBJ2-3 | TRBV29-1 | CSVVGVISPKDTQYF
TRBD1 | TRBJ1-1 | TRBV7-2 | CASSRQGALGTEAFF
TRBD1 | TRBJ2-7 | TRBV18 | CASSQQGWYEQYF
. | TRBJ2-1 | TRBV9 | CASSAGADPYNEQFF
TRBD2 | TRBJ2-7 | TRBV10-3 | CATLGLAGARLSEQYF
TRBD1 | TRBJ2-7 | TRBV7-8 | CASSLAPGDRGKQYF
. | TRBJ2-7 | TRBV5-1 | CASSLWSSYEQYF
TRBD2 | TRBJ2-6 | TRBV6-1 | CASSEVMGGTLGANVLTF
. | TRBJ1-4 | TRBV28 | CASFPGSNEKLFF
TRBD1 | TRBJ2-7 | TRBV28 | CASSPAGTGQSSEQYF
TRBD1 | TRBJ2-7 | TRBV10-3 | CAIREDRASYEQYF
. | TRBJ1-2 | TRBV28 | CASSSRGRDYGYTF
. | TRBJ2-2 | TRBV9 | CASSVGRTGELFF
TRBD1 | TRBJ1-2 | TRBV5-1 | CASSGETGYYGYTF
. | TRBJ2-7 | TRBV7-9 | CASSSVRGDYEQYF
TRBD1 | TRBJ1-6 | TRBV30 | CAWASLRTGFWSNSPLHF
. | TRBJ2-7 | TRBV4-3 | CASSQLPDATYEQYF
. | TRBJ2-3 | TRBV5-4 | CASSVDGQSSTDTQYF
. | TRBJ2-2 | TRBV7-2 | CASSLVINTGELFF
. | TRBJ1-1 | TRBV30 | CAWSNGRNTEAFF
. | TRBJ2-7 | TRBV7-9 | CASSPSLPYEQYF
TRBD1 | TRBJ2-7 | TRBV19 | CASSIGQVTYEQYF
. | TRBJ1-1 | TRBV29-1 | CSVVRGTNTEAFF
. | TRBJ2-5 | TRBV7-2 | CASSQGLGETQYF
TRBD1 | TRBJ1-2 | TRBV5-6 | CASSLRTGNLNGNGYTF
TRBD1 | TRBJ1-2 | TRBV4-2 | CASSTSTGDGYTF